The clone carrying this TCR beta chain was found a few times. Its target is not known. The data derive from a study of T cells after yellow fever vaccination. Study results and caveats: Repertoires sorted by FACS could include abundant clonotypes that are contaminants from the bulk population. Post-booster repertoires again held most primary-vaccination clones (about 95% CD4, roughly 88% CD8).

Researchers made TCR cDNA using 5'RACE template switching, and this step added a universal primer site and UMIs. TCRdb re-called the 5' RACE reads through MiXCR, storing one row per CDR3 protein. Among about 350,000 distinct CDR3 sequences listed, 7% to 10% were seen once. The sequenced sample was PBMCs, obtained roughly 45 days after the first yellow fever vaccination. The sequence was collected from a man between 18 and 35 years old who received the YFV17D yellow fever vaccine.

The CDR3 DNA reads TGCAGTGCTTCAAGCCCACAGGGTTTCGAAGAGACCCAGTACTTC. This translates into CSASSPQGFEETQYF. The rearrangement joins TRBV20-1 to TRBJ2-5; D might be TRBD1 (6 bases). CDR3 size: 15 residues. The V end lost 5 bases, the J end lost 3 bases, and 19 bases lay between the germline ends. The V gene's germline CDR1 is DFQATT and CDR2 SNEGSKA (reference sequence).